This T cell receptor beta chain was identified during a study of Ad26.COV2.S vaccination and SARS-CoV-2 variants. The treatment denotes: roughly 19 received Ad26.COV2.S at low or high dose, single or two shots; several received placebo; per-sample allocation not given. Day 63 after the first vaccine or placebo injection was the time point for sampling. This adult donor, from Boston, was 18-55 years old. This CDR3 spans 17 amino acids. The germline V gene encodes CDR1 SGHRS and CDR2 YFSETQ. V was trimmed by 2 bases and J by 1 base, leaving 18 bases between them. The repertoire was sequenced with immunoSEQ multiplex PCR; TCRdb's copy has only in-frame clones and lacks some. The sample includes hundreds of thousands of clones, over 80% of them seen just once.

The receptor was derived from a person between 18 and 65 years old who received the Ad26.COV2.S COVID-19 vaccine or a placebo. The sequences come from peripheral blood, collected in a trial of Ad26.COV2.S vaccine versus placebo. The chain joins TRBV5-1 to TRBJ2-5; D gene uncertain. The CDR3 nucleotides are TGCGCCAGCAGCTTTACTCCCCTTGAGGCCCCCCAAGAGACCCAGTACTTC. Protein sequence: CASSFTPLEAPQETQYF. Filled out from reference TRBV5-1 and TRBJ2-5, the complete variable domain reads KAGVTQTPRYLIKTRGQQVTLSCSPISGHRSVSWYQQTPGQGLQFLFEYFSETQRNKGNFPGRFSGRQFSNSRSEMNVSTLELGDSALYLCASSFTPLEAPQETQYFGPGTRLLVL.